These T cell receptor beta chains were read from a single sample in a study of technical replicates of blood from several donors. TCRdb's table, derived via immunoSEQ multiplex PCR, lists solely in-frame clones and lacks some. The repertoire holds tens of thousands of clones, with 95% to 98% as singletons. The sample was T cells isolated from PBMCs. The receptors were sampled from a human donor in good health. Both conserved end residues are part of each CDR3. A D gene is named only where the DNA matches it firmly. Clone size, where shown, is once, few, many, or a class for clones that have expanded.

v_call,d_call,clone_size,j_call,cdr3_aa,cdr3_nt
TRBV28,-,-,TRBJ1-5,CASTFLGDRGAQHF,TGTGCCAGCACATTTCTGGGGGACCGGGGGGCCCAGCATTTT
TRBV6-1,-,-,TRBJ1-2,CASSEVSYYGYTF,TGTGCCAGCAGTGAAGTGTCGTACTATGGCTACACCTTC
TRBV29-1,TRBD2,-,TRBJ2-7,CSVGPSGKGWEQYF,TGCAGCGTTGGTCCGAGCGGGAAGGGTTGGGAGCAGTACTTC
TRBV11-2,TRBD1,-,TRBJ1-2,CASSHPDRGDGYTF,TGTGCCAGCAGCCATCCCGACAGGGGGGATGGCTACACCTTC
TRBV6-5,TRBD2,-,TRBJ2-7,CASSSRLAGAGYEQYF,TGTGCCAGCAGTTCCAGACTAGCGGGAGCTGGGTACGAGCAGTACTTC
TRBV6-1,TRBD1,-,TRBJ2-2,CASSLTGPNGELFF,TGTGCCAGCAGCTTGACAGGGCCGAACGGGGAGCTGTTTTTT
TRBV7-9,TRBD2,-,TRBJ2-1,CASSLKGLAGANEQFF,TGTGCCAGCAGTCTAAAGGGACTAGCGGGAGCCAATGAGCAGTTCTTC
TRBV27,TRBD2,-,TRBJ2-5,CASSFGTSGRWRVETQYF,TGTGCCAGCAGTTTTGGGACTAGCGGGAGGTGGCGCGTAGAGACCCAGTACTTC
TRBV19,TRBD2,-,TRBJ2-4,CASSIGTSGGDFQYF,TGTGCCAGTAGTATAGGAACTAGCGGGGGGGATTTCCAGTACTTC
TRBV12-5,-,-,TRBJ2-7,CASGSQGFGEQYF,TGTGCTAGTGGTTCACAGGGTTTCGGCGAGCAGTACTTC
TRBV4-1,TRBD1,-,TRBJ1-2,CASSHNRDRGKSGYTF,TGCGCCAGCAGCCACAACCGGGACAGGGGTAAGAGTGGCTACACCTTC
TRBV28,TRBD1,-,TRBJ1-2,CASSLTQGVNYGYTF,TGTGCCAGCAGCTTGACACAGGGGGTGAACTATGGCTACACCTTC
TRBV27,-,-,TRBJ2-6,CASSLSGANVLTF,TGTGCCAGCAGCCTTTCTGGGGCCAACGTCCTGACTTTC
TRBV25-1,TRBD2,-,TRBJ2-1,CASSLAGPYNEQFF,TGTGCCAGCAGTTTAGCGGGGCCCTACAATGAGCAGTTCTTC
TRBV10-1,-,-,TRBJ2-7,CASSPSSYEQYF,TGCGCCAGCAGTCCGAGCTCCTACGAGCAGTACTTC
TRBV28,TRBD2,once,TRBJ2-3,CASRRLRTSGPTGDTQYF,TGTGCCAGCAGACGCCTTAGGACTAGCGGGCCAACTGGAGATACGCAGTATTTT
TRBV5-4,TRBD1,-,TRBJ1-2,CASSWGTGDSYGYTF,TGTGCCAGCAGCTGGGGGACAGGAGATTCCTATGGCTACACCTTC
TRBV27,TRBD1,-,TRBJ2-7,CASRNTGAYEQYF,TGTGCCAGCAGAAATACAGGGGCCTACGAGCAGTACTTC
TRBV13,TRBD2,-,TRBJ2-5,CASSFRTSASAETQYF,TGTGCCAGCAGCTTCCGGACTAGCGCTTCCGCCGAGACCCAGTACTTC
TRBV11-2,TRBD1,-,TRBJ2-7,CASSSLGTGLYEQYF,TGTGCCAGCAGCTCCCTGGGGACAGGGCTCTACGAGCAGTACTTC
TRBV14,-,-,TRBJ2-1,CASSREVTSQFF,TGTGCCAGCAGCCGGGAGGTGACCTCTCAGTTCTTC
TRBV27,TRBD1,-,TRBJ1-5,CASSLQGARQPQHF,TGTGCCAGCAGTTTACAGGGGGCTCGACAGCCCCAGCATTTT
TRBV28,TRBD1,-,TRBJ1-1,CASSLSRTGGNTEAFF,TGTGCCAGCAGTTTATCGCGGACAGGGGGGAACACTGAAGCTTTCTTT
TRBV9,-,-,TRBJ1-1,CASSVDGRDSEAFF,TGTGCCAGCAGCGTAGACGGGAGAGACAGTGAAGCTTTCTTT
TRBV15,-,-,TRBJ1-1,CATSRQKGVTLNTEAFF,TGTGCCACCAGCAGACAAAAGGGAGTGACTCTGAACACTGAAGCTTTCTTT
TRBV6-6,TRBD2,-,TRBJ2-1,CASRPGGWTYNEQFF,TGTGCCAGCAGACCGGGAGGGTGGACCTACAATGAGCAGTTCTTC
TRBV28,-,-,TRBJ1-5,CASSLRGGGSQPQHF,TGTGCCAGCAGTTTAAGGGGAGGGGGGAGCCAGCCCCAGCATTTT
TRBV2,TRBD1,-,TRBJ1-2,CASTRLGVGQNYGYTF,TGTGCCAGCACCCGGTTGGGTGTGGGACAGAACTATGGCTACACCTTC
TRBV11-2,TRBD1,-,TRBJ2-7,CASRGIGTAYYEQYF,TGTGCCAGCAGGGGTATCGGGACAGCCTACTACGAGCAGTACTTC
TRBV4-1,TRBD1,-,TRBJ1-2,CASSLLQGAANYGYTF,TGCGCCAGCAGCCTTCTCCAGGGGGCCGCTAACTATGGCTACACCTTC
TRBV30,-,-,TRBJ1-2,CAWGATRDRGYTF,TGTGCCTGGGGCGCAACTCGGGATCGAGGCTACACCTTC
TRBV7-9,TRBD1,-,TRBJ2-2,CASSLRSGTENTGELFF,TGTGCCAGCAGCTTAAGGTCCGGGACAGAGAACACCGGGGAGCTGTTTTTT
TRBV7-8,TRBD1,-,TRBJ2-7,CASSLPGTVGAYEQYF,TGTGCCAGCAGCTTACCTGGGACAGTTGGAGCCTACGAGCAGTACTTC
TRBV14,-,-,TRBJ2-5,CASSQGSRASVFQETQYF,TGTGCCAGCAGCCAAGGGTCTCGGGCTAGCGTCTTCCAAGAGACCCAGTACTTC
TRBV5-1,-,-,TRBJ2-7,CASTSVSGSYEQYF,TGCGCCAGCACCTCTGTCTCCGGGTCCTACGAGCAGTACTTC
TRBV7-9,-,-,TRBJ1-6,CASSYGTNLGNSPLHF,TGTGCCAGCAGCTACGGGACAAACCTGGGGAATTCACCCCTCCACTTT
TRBV27,-,-,TRBJ2-7,CASSLSGTSGYEQYF,TGTGCCAGCAGTTTATCGGGGACAAGCGGCTACGAGCAGTACTTC
TRBV11-2,-,-,TRBJ1-4,CASSLLEGGASEKLFF,TGTGCCAGCAGCTTATTGGAGGGCGGCGCTTCCGAAAAACTGTTTTTT
TRBV6-4,-,-,TRBJ2-2,CASSDRAWTPGELFF,TGTGCCAGCAGTGATCGGGCCTGGACTCCCGGGGAGCTGTTTTTT
TRBV5-1,-,-,TRBJ1-3,CASSLGQVPGNTIYF,TGCGCCAGCAGCTTGGGTCAGGTTCCGGGAAACACCATATATTTT
TRBV14,TRBD2,-,TRBJ2-1,CASSQDGAGGYGYYNEQFF,TGTGCCAGCAGCCAAGATGGGGCGGGAGGCTATGGCTACTACAATGAGCAGTTCTTC
TRBV2,-,-,TRBJ2-3,CASRLQRLDTQYF,TGTGCCAGCAGACTCCAGAGACTCGATACGCAGTATTTT
TRBV27,TRBD2,-,TRBJ2-7,CASTRRAGGHGEQYF,TGTGCCAGCACCCGACGGGCGGGAGGCCACGGCGAGCAGTACTTC
TRBV7-2,TRBD1,once,TRBJ1-4,CASSPLQGRLFF,TGTGCCAGCAGCCCTCTACAGGGGAGACTGTTTTTT
TRBV19,TRBD1,-,TRBJ1-1,CASKMEGASAEAFF,TGTGCCAGCAAAATGGAGGGGGCGTCCGCTGAAGCTTTCTTT
TRBV11-2,-,-,TRBJ1-6,CASSLDRFGNSPLHF,TGTGCCAGCAGCCTAGACAGGTTTGGAAATTCACCCCTCCACTTT
TRBV6-5,TRBD1,-,TRBJ1-2,CASSKTGQNYGYTF,TGTGCCAGCAGTAAAACGGGACAGAACTATGGCTACACCTTC
TRBV2,TRBD2,-,TRBJ2-3,CASMGLAGASADTQYF,TGTGCCAGCATGGGACTAGCGGGAGCGTCGGCAGATACGCAGTATTTT
TRBV5-5,-,-,TRBJ2-5,CASSSGDRETQYF,TGTGCCAGCAGCTCGGGAGACAGAGAGACCCAGTACTTC
TRBV2,-,once,TRBJ2-5,CASTGNSQETQYF,TGTGCCAGCACGGGAAACTCGCAAGAGACCCAGTACTTC
TRBV11-2,-,-,TRBJ2-7,CASSLVGDEQYF,TGTGCCAGCAGCTTAGTAGGGGACGAGCAGTACTTC